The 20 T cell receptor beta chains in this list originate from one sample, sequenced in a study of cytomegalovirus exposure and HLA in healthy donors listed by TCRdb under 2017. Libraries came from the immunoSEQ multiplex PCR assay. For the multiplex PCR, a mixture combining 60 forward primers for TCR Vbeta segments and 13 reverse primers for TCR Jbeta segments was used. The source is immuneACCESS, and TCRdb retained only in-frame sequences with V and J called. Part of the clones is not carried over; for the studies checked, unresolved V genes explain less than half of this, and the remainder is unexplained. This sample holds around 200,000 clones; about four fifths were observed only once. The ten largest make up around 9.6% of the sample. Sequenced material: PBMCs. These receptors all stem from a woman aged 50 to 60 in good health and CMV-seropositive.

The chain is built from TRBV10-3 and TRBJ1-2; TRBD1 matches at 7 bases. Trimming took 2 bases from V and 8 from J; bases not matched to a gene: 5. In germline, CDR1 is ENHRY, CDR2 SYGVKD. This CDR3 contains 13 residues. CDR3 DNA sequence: TGTGCCATCAGTGAGGGGACAGAAGGCGGCTACACCTTC. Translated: CAISEGTEGGYTF.

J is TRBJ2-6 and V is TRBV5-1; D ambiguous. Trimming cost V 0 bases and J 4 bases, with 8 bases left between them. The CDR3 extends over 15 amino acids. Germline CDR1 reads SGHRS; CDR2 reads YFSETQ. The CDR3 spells CASSLAVAGANVLTF. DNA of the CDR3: TGCGCCAGCAGCTTGGCCGTAGCCGGGGCCAACGTCCTGACTTTC.

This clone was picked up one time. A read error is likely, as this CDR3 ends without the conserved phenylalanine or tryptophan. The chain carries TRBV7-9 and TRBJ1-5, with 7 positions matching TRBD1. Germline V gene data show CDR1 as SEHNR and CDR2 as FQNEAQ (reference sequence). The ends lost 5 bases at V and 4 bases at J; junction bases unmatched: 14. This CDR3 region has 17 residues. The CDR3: CASSPPTGTARNQPQHS. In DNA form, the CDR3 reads TGTGCCAGCAGCCCCCCTACCGGGACAGCGCGAAATCAGCCCCAGCATTCT.

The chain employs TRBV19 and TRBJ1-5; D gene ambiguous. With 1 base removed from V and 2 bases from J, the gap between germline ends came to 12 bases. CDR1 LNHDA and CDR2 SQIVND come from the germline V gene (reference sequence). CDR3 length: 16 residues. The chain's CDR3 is CASSIAREAGNQPQHF. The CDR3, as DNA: TGTGCCAGTAGTATAGCCCGGGAGGCCGGCAATCAGCCCCAGCATTTT. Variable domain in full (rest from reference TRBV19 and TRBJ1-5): DGGITQSPKYLFRKEGQNVTLSCEQNLNHDAMYWYRQDPGQGLRLIYYSQIVNDFQKGDIAEGYSVSREKKESFPLTVTSAQKNPTAFYLCASSIAREAGNQPQHFGDGTRLSIL.

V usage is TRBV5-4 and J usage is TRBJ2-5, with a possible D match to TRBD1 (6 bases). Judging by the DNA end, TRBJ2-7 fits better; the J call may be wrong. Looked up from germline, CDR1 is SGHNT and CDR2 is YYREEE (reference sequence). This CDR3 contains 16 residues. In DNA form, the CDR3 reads TGTGCCAGCAGCTTGCGACAGGTTAGAGGCCCCTACGAGCAGTACTTC. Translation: CASSLRQVRGPYEQYF.

The CDR3, as DNA: TGTGCCAGCAGCCAGGGACTAGCGTACAATGAGCAGTTCTTC. Encoded protein: CASSQGLAYNEQFF. V usage is TRBV7-6 and J usage is TRBJ2-1; 10 positions agree with TRBD2. The CDR3 totals 14 residues. V was pared by 5 bases and J by 4 bases, with 2 bases of the junction left unmatched. The V gene's germline CDR1 is SGHVS and CDR2 FNYEAQ.

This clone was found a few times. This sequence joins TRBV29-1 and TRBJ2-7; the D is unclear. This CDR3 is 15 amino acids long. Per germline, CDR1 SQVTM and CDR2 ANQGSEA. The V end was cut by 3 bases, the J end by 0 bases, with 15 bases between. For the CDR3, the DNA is TGCAGCGTTGACTTTAGAAAGGAGTCCTCCTACGAGCAGTACTTC. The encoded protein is CSVDFRKESSYEQYF.

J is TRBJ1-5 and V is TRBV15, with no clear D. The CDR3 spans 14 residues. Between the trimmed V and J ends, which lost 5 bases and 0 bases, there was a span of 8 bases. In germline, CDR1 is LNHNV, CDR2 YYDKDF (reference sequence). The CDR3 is CATSGGFSNQPQHF. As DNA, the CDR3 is TGTGCCACCAGCGGCGGCTTTAGCAATCAGCCCCAGCATTTT.

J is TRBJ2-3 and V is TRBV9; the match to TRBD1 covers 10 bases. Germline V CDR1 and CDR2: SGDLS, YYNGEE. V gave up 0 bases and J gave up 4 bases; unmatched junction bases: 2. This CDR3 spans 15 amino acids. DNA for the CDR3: TGTGCCAGCAGCGTAGATGGGACAGGGGCAGATACGCAGTATTTT. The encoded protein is CASSVDGTGADTQYF.

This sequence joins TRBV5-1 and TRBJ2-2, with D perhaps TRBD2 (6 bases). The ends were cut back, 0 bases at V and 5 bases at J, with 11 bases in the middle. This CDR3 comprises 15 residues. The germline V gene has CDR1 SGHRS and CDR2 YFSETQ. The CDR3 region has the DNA TGCGCCAGCAGCTTGGGGACTATACCAACCGGGGAGCTGTTTTTT. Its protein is CASSLGTIPTGELFF.

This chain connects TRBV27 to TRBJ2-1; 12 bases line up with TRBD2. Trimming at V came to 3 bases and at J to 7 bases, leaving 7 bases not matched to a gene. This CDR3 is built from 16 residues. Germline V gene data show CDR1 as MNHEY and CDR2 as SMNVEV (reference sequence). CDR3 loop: CASSFPSGGAENEQFF. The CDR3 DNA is TGTGCCAGCAGTTTTCCTAGCGGGGGGGCTGAGAATGAGCAGTTCTTC.

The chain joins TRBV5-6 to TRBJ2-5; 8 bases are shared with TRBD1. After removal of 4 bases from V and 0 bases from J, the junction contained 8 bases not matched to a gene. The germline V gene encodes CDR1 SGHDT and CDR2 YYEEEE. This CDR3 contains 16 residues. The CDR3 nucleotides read TGTGCCAGCAGCAAAAGGACAGGGCTATACCAAGAGACCCAGTACTTC. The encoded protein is CASSKRTGLYQETQYF.

The CDR3 loop reads CASGEQGYTEAFF. The CDR3 region has the DNA TGTGCCAGCGGCGAACAGGGGTACACTGAAGCTTTCTTT. The chain carries TRBV7-2 and TRBJ1-1; TRBD1 matches at 7 bases. The CDR3 contains 13 residues. Germline V lookup: CDR1 SGHTA, CDR2 FQGNSA. Trimming took 8 bases from V and 3 from J; bases not matched to a gene: 6. Together with reference TRBV7-2 and TRBJ1-1, the CDR3 gives the full variable domain: GAGVSQSPSNKVTEKGKDVELRCDPISGHTALYWYRQSLGQGLEFLIYFQGNSAPDKSGLPSDRFSAERTGGSVSTLTIQRTQQEDSAVYLCASGEQGYTEAFFGQGTRLTVV.

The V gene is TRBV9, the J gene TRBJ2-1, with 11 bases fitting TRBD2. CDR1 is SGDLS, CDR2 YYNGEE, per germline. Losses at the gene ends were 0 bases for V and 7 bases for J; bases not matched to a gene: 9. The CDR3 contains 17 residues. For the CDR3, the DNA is TGTGCCAGCAGCGTAGCTAGCGGGGGGTATATCGGAAATGAGCAGTTCTTC. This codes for CASSVASGGYIGNEQFF.

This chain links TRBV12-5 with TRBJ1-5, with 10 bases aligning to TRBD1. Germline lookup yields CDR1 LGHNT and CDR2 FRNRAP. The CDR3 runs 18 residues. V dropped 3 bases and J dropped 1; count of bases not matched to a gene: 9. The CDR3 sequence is CASGLAGQGFGSNQPQHF. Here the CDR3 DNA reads TGTGCTAGTGGTTTAGCGGGACAGGGGTTTGGGAGCAATCAGCCCCAGCATTTT.

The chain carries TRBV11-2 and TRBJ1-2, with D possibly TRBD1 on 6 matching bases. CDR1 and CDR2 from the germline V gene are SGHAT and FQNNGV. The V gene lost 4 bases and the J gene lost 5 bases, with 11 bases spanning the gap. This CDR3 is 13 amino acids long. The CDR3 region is CASSSDRRYGYTF. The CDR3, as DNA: TGTGCCAGCAGCTCCGACAGGAGATATGGCTACACCTTC. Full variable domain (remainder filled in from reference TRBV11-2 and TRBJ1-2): EAGVAQSPRYKIIEKRQSVAFWCNPISGHATLYWYQQILGQGPKLLIQFQNNGVVDDSQLPKDRFSAERLKGVDSTLKIQPAKLEDSAVYLCASSSDRRYGYTFGSGTRLTVV.

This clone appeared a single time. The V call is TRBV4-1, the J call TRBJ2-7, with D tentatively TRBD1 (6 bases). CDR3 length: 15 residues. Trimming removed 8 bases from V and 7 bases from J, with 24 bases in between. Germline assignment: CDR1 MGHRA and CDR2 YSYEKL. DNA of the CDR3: TGCGCCAGCCGGTTCGGCAGGGGACCTTGGGAGGAGCAGTACTTC. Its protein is CASRFGRGPWEEQYF.

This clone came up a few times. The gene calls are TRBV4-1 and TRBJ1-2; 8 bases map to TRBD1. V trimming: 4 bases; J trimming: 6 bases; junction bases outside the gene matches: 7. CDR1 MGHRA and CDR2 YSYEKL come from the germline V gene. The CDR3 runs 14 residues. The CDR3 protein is CASSRAGGGDGYTF. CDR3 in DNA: TGCGCCAGCAGCCGTGCAGGGGGCGGGGATGGCTACACCTTC.

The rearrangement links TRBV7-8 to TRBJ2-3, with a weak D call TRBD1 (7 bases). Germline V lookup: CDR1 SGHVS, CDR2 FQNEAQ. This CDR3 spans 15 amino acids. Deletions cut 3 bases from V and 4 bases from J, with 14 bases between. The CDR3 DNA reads TGTGCCAGCAGCTTTGCGGGACAGTGGGCAGATACGCAGTATTTT. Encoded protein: CASSFAGQWADTQYF.

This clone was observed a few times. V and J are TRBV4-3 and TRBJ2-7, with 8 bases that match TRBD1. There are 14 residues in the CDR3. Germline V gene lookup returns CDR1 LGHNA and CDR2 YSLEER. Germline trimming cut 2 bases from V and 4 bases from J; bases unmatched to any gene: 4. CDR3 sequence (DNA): TGCGCCAGCAGCCAATCCGACAGGGGATACGAGCAGTACTTC. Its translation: CASSQSDRGYEQYF.